The entry below gives a single TCR beta chain sequence along with its context. RNA was isolated and reverse transcribed to cDNA, the sequencing template. Only in-frame clones appear in the TCRdb table, and some are missing; sequencing was by immunoSEQ multiplex PCR. In the table there are 200,000 to 250,000 clones, about 53% of which are singletons. The data were obtained in a study of CD8+ T cells in alopecia areata. The V gene lost 5 bases and the J gene lost 0 bases, with 5 bases spanning the gap. Per the germline V gene, CDR1 is LNHDA and CDR2 is SQIVND (reference sequence). The CDR3 length is 14 residues.

This chain connects TRBV19 to TRBJ2-6; no clear D gene. This specimen consisted of CD4+ T cells sorted from blood, obtained at week 0. The source is a human donor with alopecia areata. The CDR3, as DNA: TGTGCCAGTAGTCTTAGCTCTGGGGCCAACGTCCTGACTTTC. Its protein is CASSLSSGANVLTF. The whole variable domain, filled in from reference TRBV19 and TRBJ2-6, reads DGGITQSPKYLFRKEGQNVTLSCEQNLNHDAMYWYRQDPGQGLRLIYYSQIVNDFQKGDIAEGYSVSREKKESFPLTVTSAQKNPTAFYLCASSLSSGANVLTFGAGSRLTVL.